Listed below are T cell receptor beta chains from one sample, sequenced in a study of vaccination and CD4 T cells after COVID-19. TCRdb passed the PCR reads through MiXCR, listing each CDR3 protein once. The profile shows just under 20,000 distinct CDR3 sequences, under 80% of them singletons. These receptors' antigens are unknown. Sequencing input: CD4+ T cells from blood, cultured in vitro. These receptors were obtained from a human donor who had recovered from COVID-19. The CDR3 runs from the conserved cysteine through the conserved F or W. The order of the fields is CDR3 protein, CDR3 DNA, clone size, J gene, V gene, D gene. The D gene is left open where the match is weak. Clone sizes are given selectively: once, few, many, or a class where the clone is expanded.

cdr3_aa: CAISASLGQGSGNEQFF
cdr3_nt: TGTGCCATCAGTGCTTCATTAGGACAGGGGTCGGGCAATGAGCAGTTCTTC
clone_size: NA
j_call: TRBJ2-1
v_call: TRBV10-3
d_call: TRBD1

cdr3_aa: CATSRGTVGLNTEAFF
cdr3_nt: TGTGCCACCAGCAGAGGAACAGTGGGGTTGAACACTGAAGCTTTCTTT
clone_size: NA
j_call: TRBJ1-1
v_call: TRBV15
d_call: NA

cdr3_aa: CASSSHAGVPNEQYF
cdr3_nt: TGTGCCAGCAGCTCCCACGCGGGAGTCCCCAACGAGCAGTACTTC
clone_size: NA
j_call: TRBJ2-7
v_call: TRBV14
d_call: TRBD2

cdr3_aa: CASSFGTSEDTQYF
cdr3_nt: TGTGCCAGCAGCTTTGGGACTAGCGAGGATACGCAGTATTTT
clone_size: NA
j_call: TRBJ2-3
v_call: TRBV7-9
d_call: TRBD2

cdr3_aa: CASSLGQENNQPQHF
cdr3_nt: TGTGCCAGCAGCTTGGGACAGGAGAACAATCAGCCCCAGCATTTT
clone_size: NA
j_call: TRBJ1-5
v_call: TRBV12-3/TRBV12-4
d_call: TRBD1

cdr3_aa: CATSTGTGALYGYTF
cdr3_nt: TGTGCCACCAGTACCGGGACAGGGGCCCTCTATGGCTACACCTTC
clone_size: NA
j_call: TRBJ1-2
v_call: TRBV24-1
d_call: TRBD1

cdr3_aa: CASSSYRTYEQYF
cdr3_nt: TGTGCCAGCAGCTCCTACAGGACCTACGAGCAGTACTTC
clone_size: NA
j_call: TRBJ2-7
v_call: TRBV7-6
d_call: NA

cdr3_aa: CASSPGMIWGLAAGEKLFF
cdr3_nt: TGTGCCAGCAGCCCTGGGATGATCTGGGGATTGGCAGCAGGTGAAAAACTGTTTTTT
clone_size: NA
j_call: TRBJ1-4
v_call: TRBV7-9
d_call: NA

cdr3_aa: CASSLPGGEAFF
cdr3_nt: TGTGCCAGCAGTTTACCGGGGGGTGAAGCTTTCTTT
clone_size: once
j_call: TRBJ1-1
v_call: TRBV27
d_call: NA

cdr3_aa: CASSSPRDGDTEAFF
cdr3_nt: TGTGCCAGCAGCTCCCCCCGGGACGGAGACACTGAAGCTTTCTTT
clone_size: NA
j_call: TRBJ1-1
v_call: TRBV27
d_call: NA

cdr3_aa: CASSKRKFRGLAGGPSTDTQYF
cdr3_nt: TGTGCCAGCAGCAAAAGGAAGTTTCGGGGACTAGCGGGAGGGCCCTCCACAGATACGCAGTATTTT
clone_size: NA
j_call: TRBJ2-3
v_call: TRBV21-1
d_call: NA

cdr3_aa: CASSPFWPSVGEQYF
cdr3_nt: TGTGCCAGCAGCCCCTTTTGGCCGTCGGTGGGCGAGCAGTACTTC
clone_size: NA
j_call: TRBJ2-7
v_call: TRBV7-2
d_call: NA

cdr3_aa: CASSLELLAGYNEQFF
cdr3_nt: TGTGCCAGCAGCTTAGAGTTACTAGCGGGCTACAATGAGCAGTTCTTC
clone_size: NA
j_call: TRBJ2-1
v_call: TRBV7-2
d_call: TRBD2

cdr3_aa: CASSLVGQGGYGYTF
cdr3_nt: TGTGCCAGCAGCTTAGTCGGACAGGGAGGCTATGGCTACACCTTC
clone_size: NA
j_call: TRBJ1-2
v_call: TRBV7-2
d_call: TRBD1

cdr3_aa: CASSWGGVSPLHF
cdr3_nt: TGTGCCAGTAGTTGGGGGGGAGTGTCACCCCTCCACTTT
clone_size: few
j_call: TRBJ1-6
v_call: TRBV19
d_call: NA

cdr3_aa: CASSWTSGSLGEQFF
cdr3_nt: TGTGCCAGCAGTTGGACTAGCGGGAGTCTCGGTGAGCAGTTCTTC
clone_size: NA
j_call: TRBJ2-1
v_call: TRBV2
d_call: TRBD2

cdr3_aa: CASRPAGTGGTDTQYF
cdr3_nt: TGTGCCAGTAGGCCAGCCGGGACAGGGGGCACAGATACGCAGTATTTT
clone_size: few
j_call: TRBJ2-3
v_call: TRBV19
d_call: TRBD1

cdr3_aa: CASRPDRRTEAFF
cdr3_nt: TGTGCCAGCAGACCGGACAGAAGGACTGAAGCTTTCTTT
clone_size: few
j_call: TRBJ1-1
v_call: TRBV7-9
d_call: NA

cdr3_aa: CSASRNVAGGSSSYEQYF
cdr3_nt: TGCAGTGCTAGCAGGAACGTAGCGGGAGGTTCCAGCTCCTACGAGCAGTACTTC
clone_size: once
j_call: TRBJ2-7
v_call: TRBV20-1
d_call: TRBD2

cdr3_aa: CASVREHISNQPQHF
cdr3_nt: TGTGCCAGCGTACGTGAACATATTAGCAATCAGCCCCAGCATTTT
clone_size: NA
j_call: TRBJ1-5
v_call: TRBV19
d_call: NA

cdr3_aa: CASSFAGVGDTQYF
cdr3_nt: TGTGCCAGCAGCTTTGCGGGGGTCGGGGATACGCAGTATTTT
clone_size: NA
j_call: TRBJ2-3
v_call: TRBV7-2
d_call: TRBD2

cdr3_aa: CASSLGREGQETQYF
cdr3_nt: TGTGCCAGCAGCCTAGGGCGGGAGGGACAAGAGACCCAGTACTTC
clone_size: NA
j_call: TRBJ2-5
v_call: TRBV7-2
d_call: TRBD2

cdr3_aa: CASSFLDYGYTF
cdr3_nt: TGTGCCAGCAGTTTTTTAGACTATGGCTACACCTTC
clone_size: NA
j_call: TRBJ1-2
v_call: TRBV28
d_call: NA

cdr3_aa: CASSLDRYQPQHF
cdr3_nt: TGTGCCAGCAGCTTAGACCGTTATCAGCCCCAGCATTTT
clone_size: NA
j_call: TRBJ1-5
v_call: TRBV7-2
d_call: NA

cdr3_aa: CASSSEDRGTLRADTQYF
cdr3_nt: TGTGCCAGCAGCTCAGAGGACAGAGGGACTCTCCGAGCAGATACGCAGTATTTT
clone_size: NA
j_call: TRBJ2-3
v_call: TRBV7-2
d_call: NA

cdr3_aa: CSARDRGATGGYHEQYF
cdr3_nt: TGCAGTGCTAGAGATCGAGGGGCAACAGGGGGCTACCACGAGCAGTACTTC
clone_size: NA
j_call: TRBJ2-7
v_call: TRBV20-1
d_call: TRBD1

cdr3_aa: CASSVGASNQPQHF
cdr3_nt: TGTGCCAGCAGTGTCGGCGCTAGCAATCAGCCCCAGCATTTT
clone_size: NA
j_call: TRBJ1-5
v_call: TRBV28
d_call: NA

cdr3_aa: CAWNTDSSYNGQFF
cdr3_nt: TGTGCCTGGAATACAGATAGCTCCTACAATGGGCAGTTCTTC
clone_size: NA
j_call: TRBJ2-1
v_call: TRBV30
d_call: NA

cdr3_aa: CATSRDFGGGGETQYF
cdr3_nt: TGTGCCACCAGCAGAGATTTTGGCGGCGGGGGAGAGACCCAGTACTTC
clone_size: NA
j_call: TRBJ2-5
v_call: TRBV15
d_call: TRBD2

cdr3_aa: CASSPDRYTGELFF
cdr3_nt: TGTGCCAGCAGCCCCGACAGATACACCGGGGAGCTGTTTTTT
clone_size: few
j_call: TRBJ2-2
v_call: TRBV7-2
d_call: NA

cdr3_aa: CSARAPSSYEQYF
cdr3_nt: TGCAGTGCTAGAGCCCCTAGCTCCTACGAGCAGTACTTC
clone_size: NA
j_call: TRBJ2-7
v_call: TRBV20-1
d_call: NA

cdr3_aa: CASTPTRAGDNSPLHF
cdr3_nt: TGTGCCAGCACCCCTACGAGGGCAGGGGACAATTCACCCCTCCACTTT
clone_size: NA
j_call: TRBJ1-6
v_call: TRBV6-1
d_call: NA

cdr3_aa: CASSYTPLGASSNSPLHF
cdr3_nt: TGTGCCAGCAGTTACACCCCCTTAGGGGCCAGTTCTAATTCACCCCTCCACTTT
clone_size: NA
j_call: TRBJ1-6
v_call: TRBV6-5
d_call: NA

cdr3_aa: CSARDTGSPGELFF
cdr3_nt: TGCAGTGCTAGAGATACTGGGAGCCCCGGGGAGCTGTTTTTT
clone_size: few
j_call: TRBJ2-2
v_call: TRBV20-1
d_call: NA

cdr3_aa: CAWSVRETQYF
cdr3_nt: TGTGCCTGGAGTGTACGGGAGACCCAGTACTTC
clone_size: NA
j_call: TRBJ2-5
v_call: TRBV30
d_call: NA

cdr3_aa: CASSEGQGSHQPQHF
cdr3_nt: TGTGCCAGCAGTGAGGGACAGGGTTCCCATCAGCCCCAGCATTTT
clone_size: NA
j_call: TRBJ1-5
v_call: TRBV2
d_call: TRBD1

cdr3_aa: CASEAGDRRSYGYTF
cdr3_nt: TGTGCCAGCGAGGCTGGTGACAGGCGAAGCTATGGCTACACCTTC
clone_size: NA
j_call: TRBJ1-2
v_call: TRBV11-3
d_call: NA

cdr3_aa: CASSLGAGVAADTQYF
cdr3_nt: TGTGCCAGCAGTTTAGGGGCGGGAGTTGCGGCAGATACGCAGTATTTT
clone_size: NA
j_call: TRBJ2-3
v_call: TRBV12-3/TRBV12-4
d_call: TRBD2

cdr3_aa: CASSLDGGQNTEAFF
cdr3_nt: TGCGCCAGCAGCTTAGATGGAGGCCAGAACACTGAAGCTTTCTTT
clone_size: NA
j_call: TRBJ1-1
v_call: TRBV5-1
d_call: NA

cdr3_aa: CASRHPPGETQYF
cdr3_nt: TGTGCCAGCAGACACCCACCCGGAGAGACCCAGTACTTC
clone_size: NA
j_call: TRBJ2-5
v_call: TRBV6-2/TRBV6-3
d_call: NA

cdr3_aa: CSAREAGTGSSGSQPQHF
cdr3_nt: TGCAGTGCTAGAGAGGCCGGGACAGGGTCTAGTGGGAGCCAGCCCCAGCATTTT
clone_size: few
j_call: TRBJ1-5
v_call: TRBV20-1
d_call: TRBD1

cdr3_aa: CASLTGGIYNEQFF
cdr3_nt: TGTGCCTCTCTAACAGGGGGCATCTACAATGAGCAGTTCTTC
clone_size: NA
j_call: TRBJ2-1
v_call: TRBV28
d_call: TRBD1

cdr3_aa: CASSELFSVSNQPQHF
cdr3_nt: TGTGCCAGCAGTGAATTGTTTTCAGTTAGCAATCAGCCCCAGCATTTT
clone_size: few
j_call: TRBJ1-5
v_call: TRBV6-1
d_call: NA

cdr3_aa: CASSPHRGEATNEKLFF
cdr3_nt: TGCGCCAGCAGCCCACACCGGGGGGAGGCAACTAATGAAAAACTGTTTTTT
clone_size: once
j_call: TRBJ1-4
v_call: TRBV4-1
d_call: NA

cdr3_aa: CASSSEGPGGYTF
cdr3_nt: TGTGCCAGCAGTTCCGAGGGGCCGGGTGGCTACACCTTC
clone_size: NA
j_call: TRBJ1-2
v_call: TRBV6-5
d_call: NA

cdr3_aa: CASSLAGNYGYTF
cdr3_nt: TGTGCCAGCAGCTTGGCGGGAAACTATGGCTACACCTTC
clone_size: few
j_call: TRBJ1-2
v_call: TRBV11-2
d_call: NA

cdr3_aa: CASSFESGSQETQYF
cdr3_nt: TGTGCCAGCAGCTTTGAGAGCGGTTCCCAAGAGACCCAGTACTTC
clone_size: few
j_call: TRBJ2-5
v_call: TRBV7-6
d_call: NA

cdr3_aa: CSASLLSGPYNEQFF
cdr3_nt: TGCAGTGCTTCCCTACTTAGCGGGCCATACAATGAGCAGTTCTTC
clone_size: NA
j_call: TRBJ2-1
v_call: TRBV20-1
d_call: TRBD2

cdr3_aa: CASSATQGLQYF
cdr3_nt: TGTGCCAGCAGCGCTACCCAGGGTCTACAGTACTTC
clone_size: NA
j_call: TRBJ2-7
v_call: TRBV7-9
d_call: NA

cdr3_aa: CATSDLRSRTGSGSTDTQYF
cdr3_nt: TGTGCCACCAGTGATTTGCGATCCCGTACCGGTAGCGGGAGCACAGATACGCAGTATTTT
clone_size: NA
j_call: TRBJ2-3
v_call: TRBV24-1
d_call: TRBD2

cdr3_aa: CASSKGRRRQPQHF
cdr3_nt: TGTGCCAGCAGCAAAGGACGGAGGAGGCAGCCCCAGCATTTT
clone_size: NA
j_call: TRBJ1-5
v_call: TRBV21-1
d_call: NA

cdr3_aa: CASSWTGETEAFF
cdr3_nt: TGTGCCAGCAGCTGGACAGGGGAGACTGAAGCTTTCTTT
clone_size: NA
j_call: TRBJ1-1
v_call: TRBV11-1
d_call: TRBD1

cdr3_aa: CSAIRDSGSNTQYF
cdr3_nt: TGCAGTGCTATCCGGGACTCCGGCTCGAATACGCAGTATTTT
clone_size: NA
j_call: TRBJ2-3
v_call: TRBV20-1
d_call: NA